This entry lists 11 T cell receptor beta chains sequenced from one sample in a study of T cells expressing NK-cell markers. TCRdb reworked the 5' RACE reads into one entry per CDR3 protein, no DNA. This sample's table reports approximately 110,000 distinct CDR3 sequences. The sample was blood T cells: a sorted CD56 or NKG2C T cell subset, CD4+ or CD8+ T cells, or bulk PBMC T cells (not recorded which). These TCRs come from a woman aged 18-70 years in good health.

This sequence joins TRBV28 and TRBJ2-1; TCRdb gives TRBD1 as the D gene, but with no DNA this cannot be confirmed. CDR1 MDHEN and CDR2 SYDVKM come from the germline V gene. This CDR3 has 11 residues. The CDR3: CASSLSPEQFF.

This chain joins TRBV28 and TRBJ2-1; TCRdb lists TRBD1, though no DNA is available to test this call. The length of the CDR3 is 15 residues. Per the germline V gene, CDR1 is MDHEN and CDR2 is SYDVKM. CDR3 sequence: CASSLRQRLNNEQFF.

The CDR3 region is CATGEERAYEQYF. This chain connects TRBV15 to TRBJ2-7; as DNA is missing, the TRBD2 call by TCRdb cannot be tested. The CDR3 runs to 13 residues. CDR1 is LNHNV, CDR2 YYDKDF, per germline (reference sequence).

The chain carries TRBV27 and TRBJ2-7; TCRdb reports TRBD2, a call that lacks DNA to check it against. The CDR3 is made up of 15 amino acids. Germline V gene data show CDR1 as MNHEY and CDR2 as SMNVEV (reference sequence). This CDR3 is CASSLLLAGAVEQYF.

The rearrangement joins TRBV4-2 to TRBJ2-6; TCRdb's assignment of TRBD1 cannot be checked, as there is no DNA. Germline V lookup: CDR1 LGHNA, CDR2 YNFKEQ. CDR3 size: 16 residues. CDR3 sequence: CASSQEGGSGANVLTF.

The rearrangement joins TRBV19 to TRBJ1-1; there is no DNA to check the TCRdb D call of TRBD1. CDR3 length equals 15 residues. Germline CDR1 reads LNHDA; CDR2 reads SQIVND (reference sequence). CDR3 region: CASSIATGGNTEAFF. Using reference TRBV19 and TRBJ1-1 for the parts outside the CDR3, the full variable domain is DGGITQSPKYLFRKEGQNVTLSCEQNLNHDAMYWYRQDPGQGLRLIYYSQIVNDFQKGDIAEGYSVSREKKESFPLTVTSAQKNPTAFYLCASSIATGGNTEAFFGQGTRLTVV.

The chain couples TRBV5-4 to TRBJ1-2; TCRdb's D call, TRBD1, is unchecked because there is no DNA. The CDR3 spans 15 residues. The germline V gene has CDR1 SGHNT and CDR2 YYREEE (reference sequence). CDR3 in amino acids: CASSFLTGGVYGYTF.

The gene calls are TRBV27 and TRBJ2-3; TCRdb indicates TRBD1, and absent DNA this call remains unverified. Germline V gene sequence: CDR1 MNHEY, CDR2 SMNVEV (reference sequence). This CDR3 spans 14 amino acids. CDR3 protein: CASSPLYGGDTQYF.

The chain is built from TRBV6-4 and TRBJ1-2; TCRdb's assignment of TRBD1 cannot be checked, as there is no DNA. The CDR3 has 14 amino acids. Germline V gives CDR1 MRHNA, CDR2 SNTAGT. CDR3 loop: CASSDAGGSDGYTF.

V and J are TRBV9 and TRBJ1-1; TCRdb calls TRBD1, which cannot be checked without DNA. Germline V gives CDR1 SGDLS, CDR2 YYNGEE. The length of the CDR3 is 14 residues. This CDR3 reads CASSVDGGLTEAFF.

J is TRBJ2-7 and V is TRBV12-3 or TRBV12-4; the TRBD2 assignment by TCRdb is unverifiable without DNA. CDR3 size: 17 residues. The CDR3 sequence: CASTEGAGGPVWYEQYF.